Sequencing of this T cell receptor (beta chain) was carried out in a study of T cells after yellow fever vaccination (dated by TCRdb to 2018 to 2020). The study in broad terms: Libraries from fractions with low cell numbers were prepared with the SMART-Seq v4 Ultra Low Input RNA kit. Bulk TCR alpha and beta repertoires were sequenced longitudinally to track T-cell clones before and after primary and booster YFV17D yellow fever vaccination. The cohort comprised two healthy male donors, one aged 18 to 30 and one aged 30 to 40 years. Blood was collected at multiple timepoints before and after primary and secondary immunization, and bulk PBMC replicates and cell subsets were isolated.

The paper's findings and limits, for the study overall: Only a couple of donors were included in the study, so the extent to which the findings can be generalized is limited. Computational filtering was needed because FACS-sorted repertoires could contain abundant contaminating clonotypes from the bulk population. Compared with the primary T-cell response, the secondary T-cell response was weaker but faster, peaking on day 5 rather than day 15. After the booster, most clones that had expanded after primary vaccination were detected again (approximately 97% of CD4 and around nine tenths of CD8), suggesting broad maintenance of memory. A small fraction of clonotypes showed up in both the CD4 and CD8 compartments, probably as a result of convergent recombination.

The junction shows trimming of 8 bases on V and 9 bases on J, and the gene matches do not reach 15 bases of it. The CDR3 sequence holds 15 residues, the cysteine and phenylalanine included. The entry retains the CDR3 DNA only, 45 bases that are in frame from base 1. The germline V gene gives CDR1 as MGHDK and CDR2 as SYGVNS. The sequencer was an Illumina NovaSeq 6000. Synthesis of TCR cDNA relied on 5'RACE template switching, a step that introduced a universal primer site along with unique molecular identifiers. cDNA synthesis was primed from both the TCR alpha and TCR beta constant segments. Library amplification involved two PCR steps, and the second step added sample barcodes and sequencing adapters. Sequencing of the libraries was done on either Illumina HiSeq 2500 (2x100 bp) or NovaSeq (2x150 bp). In the source study's methods: MIGEC was used to demultiplex reads and collapse the reads into UMI consensus sequences, and MiXCR was used for V(D)J alignment. Clonotypes responding to the vaccine were identified with edgeR on replicate PBMC samples, with the criteria of FDR below 0.01 and a log2 fold change above 5 up to day 15. Each bulk clonotype was labeled CD4 or CD8 based on which sequenced repertoire, CD4 or CD8, contained the clonotype at higher abundance. The public reads were reprocessed in TCRdb via fastp at Q25 and MiXCR, keeping in-frame beta chains. Rows are unified per CDR3 protein, each entry keeping the most common DNA and genes. TCRdb's processing, not the study's, gives the V and J calls here. This sample comprises some 170,000 distinct CDR3 sequences, over 7% of them detected only once. Around 40% of the sample belongs to the ten largest clones.

This clonotype appeared many times. Its recognized antigen is unknown. Base qualities were left out, and no much larger clone turns up one base away. The treatment or condition label for this specimen denotes: live attenuated yellow fever vaccine strain. PBMCs were isolated from peripheral blood using a standard Ficoll-Paque protocol. CD4 and CD8 T-cell fractions were isolated with Dynabeads CD4 and CD8 positive selection kits. TriZol was used to extract RNA from bulk PBMCs, from CD4 and CD8 fractions, and from dextramer-positive and dextramer-negative fractions. The chain joins TRBV25-1 to TRBJ2-1; 8 bases in the middle match TRBD2. The source is a man between 18 and 29 years old who received the YFV17D yellow fever vaccine. Sequenced here: CD8+ T cells sorted from PBMCs, sampled 45 days after the yellow fever booster vaccination. The CDR3 has the sequence CASGLPGLGAFEQFF. The DNA sequence is as follows: TGTGCCAGCGGACTACCGGGACTAGGGGCTTTTGAGCAGTTCTTC.